This record concerns one T cell receptor beta chain sequence. Its antigen is not yet known. A much more abundant neighbour one base away suggests this may be a read error. This entry belongs to a study of T cells in Graves' hyperthyroidism and ophthalmopathy (dated by TCRdb to the late 2010s). For the study in its entirety: Peripheral blood samples were taken at the time of initial diagnosis, prior to any treatment. Prospective prediction of ophthalmopathy was tested in an independent validation cohort consisting of roughly 20 hyperthyroidism patients and more than 15 patients who later progressed to ophthalmopathy. The roughly 91 discovery patients were randomly divided into training and test sets at a 7:3 ratio. The paper reports TCR Vbeta CDR3 sequencing of 130 to 150 peripheral blood samples: some 41 ophthalmopathy, fewer than 80 hyperthyroidism and around 17 progressor patients. After sampling, hyperthyroidism patients received methimazole starting at 30 mg daily, and ophthalmopathy patients received high-dose intravenous methylprednisolone. To identify distinguishing TCR V-J signatures, a discovery cohort of 90 to 100 patients was used, comprising some 45 with Graves' ophthalmopathy and some 57 with stable Graves' hyperthyroidism. In more than 5 Graves' hyperthyroidism patients, the study also compared T-cell repertoires from thyroid tissue with T-cell repertoires from blood. Study-wide findings and limitations: Most expanded thyroid clonotypes (frequency above 0.001) were also found in blood, which suggests that blood repertoires may mirror thyroid immune responses. Ophthalmopathy was separated from stable hyperthyroidism by a 13 V-J signature model, with 87.88% sensitivity and 81% to 83% specificity obtained in cross-validation and 80%/75% obtained in testing. In validation, progression to ophthalmopathy was predicted by the model with 70% to 71% sensitivity and under 85% specificity, a median of about 6.8 months before onset. Sample size was not statistically predetermined, and investigators were not blinded to group allocation.

Hyperthyroidism patients were newly diagnosed, had a disease duration of under 2 months, and were aged 18 to 65 years. Patients with uncontrolled infections, other autoimmune diseases, pregnancy or lactation were excluded. Diagnoses were established on the basis of clinical symptoms, serum thyroxine and TRAb, thyroid ultrasound, and orbital computed tomography. For progressor patients, blood was drawn at the first diagnosis of hyperthyroidism, before any ophthalmopathy symptoms had appeared. PBMCs were separated from roughly 10 ml of fresh peripheral blood using Ficoll-Paque density gradient centrifugation. Progressor patients were first diagnosed with Graves' hyperthyroidism and then developed ophthalmopathy during follow-up. Trizol reagent was used to extract total RNA, and RNA quality was then checked on an Agilent 2100 Bioanalyzer. The CDR3 covers 16 residues, taking in both the cysteine and the phenylalanine. The only DNA kept is the CDR3, 48 bases in frame from the first base. Sequences MDHEN (CDR1) and SYDVKM (CDR2) are obtained from the germline V gene. V is cut by 4 bases and J by 9 bases, and the space between the germline ends is 22 bases.

Amplification of TCR beta CDR3 regions was carried out from RNA transcripts. The first round of RT-PCR for the TCR CDR3 was performed with the HTBI primer set and the Qiagen OneStep RT-PCR kit. Libraries were constructed in a second round of multiplex PCR, after which size selection and purification were carried out. Paired-end sequencing of the libraries was performed with 100 bp reads on an Illumina HiSeq2000. Under the source paper's analysis protocol: Raw data were processed with SOAPnuke, discarding reads with adapters, uncalled bases, mean Phred below 15, or no exact constant-primer or identifier match. COPE v1.2.5 was used to merge the high-quality paired reads, and each unique nucleotide sequence was defined as a clonotype. MiTCR v1.1 was used to align the clonotypes against IMGT TRBV, TRBD and TRBJ reference segments. The analysis was restricted to V-J combinations with a frequency above 0.0001, which together covered roughly 99% of the repertoires. A TCS score was defined as the ratio of F50 (clonal expansion) to E x V (chaos), with BLOSUM62-based TCRdist applied between CDR3 peptides within each V-J. Welch's t-statistics and random forest reduced roughly 530 V-J features to around 14, which were used in a naive Bayes classifier (R e1071). TCRdb itself trimmed the public reads at Q25 with fastp, ran MiXCR and retained productive beta chains. Entries are consolidated by CDR3 protein sequence, retaining the most common genes and DNA. The V and J calls were determined by TCRdb, not by the authors. The sample contains a few hundred thousand distinct CDR3 sequences, approximately 15% of them found a single time. Together, the top ten hold less than 6% of the sample.

Here the chain combines TRBV28 and TRBJ2-1; the D gene is possibly TRBD2, with 6 bases matching. This sequence was found in a young woman with Graves' hyperthyroidism that later progressed to Graves' ophthalmopathy. The specimen sequenced was blood. The nucleotide sequence is TGTGCCAGCAGTTCGCCCGGGACTTGCGCCGTCGGTGAGCAGTTCTTC. It is translated as CASSSPGTCAVGEQFF.